This entry lists 31 T cell receptor beta chains sequenced from one sample in a study of blood T cell repertoires in COVID-19. Profiled with immunoSEQ multiplex PCR; TCRdb holds only in-frame clones, not every one. Among over 200,000 clones, about 87% were seen once, and the ten largest hold 2.7%. The sample taken for sequencing was peripheral blood. These receptor sequences come from a man younger than 45 with COVID-19, enrolled during active disease.

J is TRBJ1-2 and V is TRBV7-2; the D is unclear. Germline values: CDR1 SGHTA, CDR2 FQGNSA. CDR3 size: 15 residues. V was shortened by 0 bases and J by 0 bases, with 8 bases between the two germline ends. The CDR3 bases are TGTGCCAGCAGCTTAGCACAGAGCTCTAACTATGGCTACACCTTC. This gives the protein CASSLAQSSNYGYTF.

This chain links TRBV9 with TRBJ1-4; the match to TRBD1 covers 7 bases. Germline CDR1 is SGDLS and CDR2 is YYNGEE. The CDR3 spans 15 residues. The V segment lost 4 bases and the J segment 4 bases; nucleotides outside the gene matches: 7. The CDR3 sequence: CASSPRGQSNEKLFF. The CDR3 DNA reads as TGTGCCAGCAGCCCTAGGGGACAGAGTAATGAAAAACTGTTTTTT.

The chain links TRBV14 to TRBJ2-7; 7 bases map to TRBD2. Germline V gene lookup returns CDR1 SGHDN and CDR2 FVKESK. The CDR3 length is 15 residues. V shed 0 bases, J shed 3 bases, and the junction held 5 bases outside the gene matches. The CDR3 sequence: CASSQERDYRYEQYF. In nucleotides, the CDR3 is TGTGCCAGCAGCCAAGAACGGGACTATCGCTACGAGCAGTACTTC.

V gene TRBV9 combines with J gene TRBJ2-2; D remains unclear. Trimming left V 0 bases short and J 1 base short, with 4 bases between. Per germline, CDR1 SGDLS and CDR2 YYNGEE. This CDR3 has 14 amino acids. CDR3 DNA sequence: TGTGCCAGCAGCGTAGTCGGGAACACCGGGGAGCTGTTTTTT. This sequence encodes CASSVVGNTGELFF.

The rearrangement joins TRBV25-1 to TRBJ2-1, with 8 bases lining up with TRBD2. The V segment lost 8 bases and the J segment 2 bases; nucleotides outside the gene matches: 2. CDR3 length: 13 amino acids. Germline CDR1 MGHDK, CDR2 SYGVNS. The CDR3 region is CASGSGAYNEQFF. In DNA form, the CDR3 reads TGTGCCAGCGGTAGCGGGGCCTACAATGAGCAGTTCTTC.

Regarding this clone: This sample includes further DNA sequences coding for the same CDR3. The J gene is TRBJ1-5, the V gene TRBV2; 10 nucleotides match TRBD1. There are 14 residues in the CDR3. V lost 4 bases to trimming and J lost 4 bases; unmatched junction nucleotides: 1. The germline gives CDR1 SNHLY, CDR2 FYNNEI. The CDR3 region has the DNA TGTGCCAGCAGTGGGACAGGGGGTAATCAGCCCCAGCATTTT. Amino acid sequence: CASSGTGGNQPQHF.

This chain connects TRBV2 to TRBJ1-2, with D possibly TRBD1 on 5 matching bases. This CDR3 comprises 12 residues. Trimming removed 7 bases at V and 8 bases at J, with 14 bases between. Per germline, CDR1 SNHLY and CDR2 FYNNEI. Written as DNA, the CDR3 is TGTGCCAGCACTTCACCCCAGGGAGGCTACACCTTC. Translated, it gives CASTSPQGGYTF.

J is TRBJ2-1 and V is TRBV27, with 8 nucleotides matching TRBD1. The V and J ends lost 8 bases and 1 base, in that order; junction bases with no gene match: 10. The CDR3 has 16 amino acids. The germline V gene has CDR1 MNHEY and CDR2 SMNVEV (reference sequence). The CDR3 spells CASEGVGTGSYNEQFF. Written as DNA, the CDR3 is TGTGCCAGCGAAGGCGTCGGGACAGGTTCCTACAATGAGCAGTTCTTC.

This sequence joins TRBV5-1 and TRBJ1-4, with TRBD1 identical over 7 bases. The CDR3 is 15 residues long. Germline lookup yields CDR1 SGHRS and CDR2 YFSETQ. V shed 2 bases, J shed 0 bases, and the junction held 1 base outside the gene matches. Written as DNA, the CDR3 is TGCGCCAGCAGCTTTACAGGGGCAACTAATGAAAAACTGTTTTTT. This gives the protein CASSFTGATNEKLFF. Filled out from reference TRBV5-1 and TRBJ1-4, the complete variable domain reads KAGVTQTPRYLIKTRGQQVTLSCSPISGHRSVSWYQQTPGQGLQFLFEYFSETQRNKGNFPGRFSGRQFSNSRSEMNVSTLELGDSALYLCASSFTGATNEKLFFGSGTQLSVL.

The chain carries TRBV2 and TRBJ1-4, with 7 nucleotides matching TRBD1. Germline CDR1 SNHLY, CDR2 FYNNEI. This CDR3 contains 14 residues. With 7 bases clipped from V and 7 bases from J, the junction kept 9 bases outside the gene matches. The CDR3 reads CASTPARGSEKLFF. The CDR3 DNA sequence: TGTGCCAGCACCCCGGCCAGGGGGAGTGAAAAACTGTTTTTT.

The chain is built from TRBV7-3 and TRBJ2-1; TRBD2 matches at 8 bases. V dropped 4 bases and J dropped 4; count of bases not matched to a gene: 6. Germline V CDR1 and CDR2: SGHTA, FQGTGA. There are 15 residues in the CDR3. In DNA, the CDR3 is TGTGCCAGCAGCTCGCCGGGACTAGGATACAATGAGCAGTTCTTC. It is translated as CASSSPGLGYNEQFF.

The V and J genes are TRBV6-5 and TRBJ2-7, with D possibly TRBD1 on 6 matching bases. This CDR3 has 15 residues. Trimming stripped 0 bases from V and 3 bases from J, with 12 bases between. The germline CDR1 and CDR2 sequences are MNHEY and SVGAGI. The CDR3 nucleotides read TGTGCCAGCAGTTACTCCGGGACATCAGGCTACGAGCAGTACTTC. Its protein product is CASSYSGTSGYEQYF.

The V call is TRBV19, the J call TRBJ2-7; D is unresolved. Germline V CDR1 and CDR2: LNHDA, SQIVND (reference sequence). The CDR3 contains 14 residues. V lost 4 bases to trimming and J lost 5 bases, with 15 bases between them. CDR3 region: CASSTITPLDEQYF. The CDR3 nucleotides are TGTGCCAGTAGTACTATTACCCCCCTCGACGAGCAGTACTTC.

The genes are TRBV6-5 and TRBJ2-2; no definite D call. CDR3 size: 14 residues. V was shortened by 5 bases and J by 10 bases, with 17 bases between the two germline ends. Germline-derived CDR1 and CDR2 are MNHEY and SVGAGI. DNA for the CDR3: TGTGCCAGCAGTCTCACTTTTCGGGTCCAGGAGCTGTTTTTT. Encoded protein: CASSLTFRVQELFF.

The rearrangement uses TRBV27 and TRBJ2-6; perhaps TRBD2 as D (6 bases). The V gene's germline CDR1 is MNHEY and CDR2 SMNVEV (reference sequence). The V and J ends lost 2 bases and 4 bases respectively, with 15 bases between them. The CDR3 is made up of 17 amino acids. As DNA, the CDR3 is TGTGCCAGCAGTTTAACCAGGAGGGAGGCAGGGGCCAACGTCCTGACTTTC. It is translated as CASSLTRREAGANVLTF. The full variable domain, in which reference TRBV27 and TRBJ2-6 provide the parts outside the CDR3, is EAQVTQNPRYLITVTGKKLTVTCSQNMNHEYMSWYRQDPGLGLRQIYYSMNVEVTDKGDVPEGYKVSRKEKRNFPLILESPSPNQTSLYFCASSLTRREAGANVLTFGAGSRLTVL.

This chain uses TRBV6-6 with TRBJ2-7; a weak D match, TRBD2 (5 bases). The CDR3 runs 14 residues. Per germline, CDR1 MNHNY and CDR2 SVGAGI (reference sequence). V was cut by 0 bases and J by 6 bases, with 12 bases left in between. The CDR3 nucleotides are TGTGCCAGCAGTTACTCGGAGGTGGTAGCCGAGCAGTACTTC. Its protein product is CASSYSEVVAEQYF.

The rearrangement uses TRBV2 and TRBJ2-3, with a tentative D call TRBD1 (6 bases). This CDR3 spans 15 amino acids. Per germline, CDR1 SNHLY and CDR2 FYNNEI. Trimming left V 6 bases short and J 8 bases short, with 21 bases between. The CDR3 bases are TGTGCCAGCAGCCAAAGGGCAGGGGATCGAGGTACGCAGTATTTT. It specifies CASSQRAGDRGTQYF.

The chain links TRBV3-1 (or the pseudogene TRBV3-2) to TRBJ1-2, with a possible D match to TRBD1 (5 bases). Germline CDR1 reads LGHDT; CDR2 reads YNNKEL (reference sequence). The CDR3 totals 13 residues. V was clipped by 6 bases and J by 3 bases, with 11 bases between them. As DNA, the CDR3 is TGTGCCAGCAGGCCCGGGGGACACTATGGCTACACCTTC. Protein: CASRPGGHYGYTF.

This chain joins TRBV2 and TRBJ1-2, with TRBD1 matching over 7 bases. The junction had 12 bases not matched to a gene; V was cut back by 3 bases and J by 8 bases. Germline values: CDR1 SNHLY, CDR2 FYNNEI. CDR3 length: 15 amino acids. The CDR3 loop reads CASSDGTVVPWGYTF. The CDR3 DNA is TGTGCCAGCAGTGACGGGACAGTAGTCCCATGGGGCTACACCTTC.

The rearrangement uses TRBV2 and TRBJ2-6, with D possibly TRBD1 on 5 matching bases. Germline V gives CDR1 SNHLY, CDR2 FYNNEI. The CDR3 spans 15 residues. The V end lost 4 bases, the J end lost 2 bases, and 9 bases lay between the germline ends. The CDR3 DNA reads TGTGCCAGCAGTGGTGTCAGGGCTGGGGCCAACGTCCTGACTTTC. It specifies CASSGVRAGANVLTF.

V usage is TRBV2 and J usage is TRBJ1-5; D is unresolved. CDR3 length equals 13 residues. Germline V CDR1 and CDR2: SNHLY, FYNNEI. Deletions cut 8 bases from V and 0 bases from J, with 8 bases between. CDR3 sequence reads: CASRENSNQPQHF. Here the CDR3 DNA reads TGTGCCAGCCGGGAGAATAGCAATCAGCCCCAGCATTTT.

The CDR3: CASSLPLGQGKGRATEAFF. The CDR3 nucleotides read TGTGCCAGCAGCTTACCTCTAGGGCAGGGTAAGGGTAGGGCCACTGAAGCTTTCTTT. The rearrangement uses TRBV11-3 and TRBJ1-1, with a weak D call TRBD1 (5 bases). V was cut by 2 bases and J by 4 bases, with 26 bases left in between. There are 19 residues in the CDR3. The germline gives CDR1 SGHNT, CDR2 YENEEA.

The rearrangement links TRBV18 to TRBJ1-1; 11 bases map to TRBD1. The CDR3 runs to 15 residues. The V gene's germline CDR1 is KGHSH and CDR2 LQKENI. V dropped 3 bases and J dropped 7; count of bases not matched to a gene: 7. In DNA form, the CDR3 reads TGTGCCAGCTCACCCGGACAGGGGGCACAGGGTGAAGCTTTCTTT. This sequence encodes CASSPGQGAQGEAFF.

The chain is built from TRBV24-1 and TRBJ2-2; D call uncertain. Germline V lookup: CDR1 KGHDR, CDR2 SFDVKD. V gave up 3 bases and J gave up 6 bases, with 7 bases separating them. The CDR3 is made up of 13 amino acids. CDR3 in amino acids: CATSDVTAGELFF. For the CDR3, the DNA is TGTGCCACCAGTGATGTTACGGCCGGGGAGCTGTTTTTT.

The chain employs TRBV25-1 and TRBJ1-3, with D possibly matching TRBD1 (5 bases). Germline lookup yields CDR1 MGHDK and CDR2 SYGVNS. Trimming shortened V by 4 bases and J by 0 bases, and 10 bases separated the two germline ends. This CDR3 spans 15 amino acids. The CDR3 bases are TGTGCCAGCAGTGCGGGGGGACTCTCTGGAAACACCATATATTTT. Residues: CASSAGGLSGNTIYF.

This sequence joins TRBV7-2 and TRBJ1-6, with no clear D. Between the trimmed V and J ends, which lost 0 bases and 7 bases, there was a span of 4 bases. The germline gives CDR1 SGHTA, CDR2 FQGNSA. The CDR3 runs to 13 residues. The CDR3 DNA follows: TGTGCCAGCAGCTTAGCGGCAAATTCACCCCTCCACTTT. Encoded protein: CASSLAANSPLHF.

This CDR3 reads CASSSPGAFEKLFF. CDR3 DNA: TGTGCCAGCAGTTCCCCAGGCGCATTTGAAAAACTGTTTTTT. The chain carries TRBV7-2 and TRBJ1-4; D is unclear. Trimming removed 6 bases at V and 7 bases at J, with 15 bases between. The CDR3 consists of 14 residues. Per the germline V gene, CDR1 is SGHTA and CDR2 is FQGNSA.

The chain joins TRBV28 to TRBJ2-1, with TRBD1 matching over 8 bases. The CDR3 covers 17 residues. Germline-derived CDR1 and CDR2 are MDHEN and SYDVKM. Trimming took 1 base from V and 4 from J; bases not matched to a gene: 9. The CDR3 reads CASSLFARTGWYNEQFF. The CDR3 DNA reads as TGTGCCAGCAGTTTATTTGCCAGGACAGGGTGGTACAATGAGCAGTTCTTC.

The table lists this clone with a count of one. The rearrangement links TRBV5-1 to TRBJ2-2; D possibly corresponds to TRBD2 (6 bases). The V and J ends lost 3 bases and 5 bases respectively, with 14 bases between them. The CDR3 contains 15 residues. Germline V gene sequence: CDR1 SGHRS, CDR2 YFSETQ. CDR3 sequence: CASSWGLAETGELFF. The CDR3 nucleotides read TGCGCCAGCAGCTGGGGACTTGCTGAGACCGGGGAGCTGTTTTTT.

The chain employs TRBV27 and TRBJ2-7; TRBD2 might be the D (6 bases). The CDR3 runs 14 residues. In germline, CDR1 is MNHEY, CDR2 SMNVEV (reference sequence). Trimming took 6 bases from V and 3 from J, leaving 15 bases between them. The CDR3 here is CASRLAGSVYEQYF. DNA for the CDR3: TGTGCCAGCAGATTGGCGGGGAGCGTCTACGAGCAGTACTTC.

The chain recombines TRBV27 with TRBJ2-1; D is ambiguous. The CDR3 totals 10 residues. Trimming removed 4 bases from V and 10 bases from J, with 5 bases in between. The germline V gene has CDR1 MNHEY and CDR2 SMNVEV (reference sequence). CDR3 residues: CASSSTEQFF. The CDR3 bases are TGTGCCAGCAGTTCGACAGAGCAGTTCTTC.